The 8 T cell receptor beta chains below were found in one sample sequenced in a study of CD8+ T cells in alopecia areata. Described treatment: oral pan-JAK inhibitor, 5-10 mg twice daily. Once RNA had been extracted, it was reverse transcribed into cDNA to act as the sequencing template. The repertoire was sequenced with immunoSEQ multiplex PCR; TCRdb's copy has only in-frame clones and lacks some. The table has over 250,000 clones, 60% seen once. Sequencing was performed on CD4+ T cells sorted from blood, taken at approximately week 52, from a patient treated with tofacitinib. The receptor set was obtained from a human donor with alopecia areata.

A few counts support this clone. The rearrangement links TRBV2 to TRBJ2-5; possibly TRBD1 for D (6 bases). V shed 6 bases and J shed 5 bases, with 13 bases lying between them. CDR3 length: 13 residues. CDR1 is SNHLY and CDR2 is FYNNEI in the germline V gene. CDR3 protein: CASSRDTAETQYF. CDR3 coding DNA: TGTGCCAGCAGCCGGGACACCGCCGAGACCCAGTACTTC. Combining the CDR3 with reference TRBV2 and TRBJ2-5 gives the whole variable domain EPEVTQTPSHQVTQMGQEVILRCVPISNHLYFYWYRQILGQKVEFLVSFYNNEISEKSEIFDDQFSVERPDGSNFTLKIRSTKLEDSAMYFCASSRDTAETQYFGPGTRLLVL.

In DNA, the CDR3 is TGTGCCAGCAGCGGTCGGGACTCAGTGAGTGGCTACACCTTC. Translation: CASSGRDSVSGYTF. V gene TRBV9 combines with J gene TRBJ1-2; perhaps TRBD1 as D (5 bases). The germline V gene has CDR1 SGDLS and CDR2 YYNGEE. The V end was cut by 3 bases, the J end by 7 bases, with 16 bases between. The CDR3 contains 14 residues.

This clone was observed a handful of times. The chain carries TRBV29-1 and TRBJ2-5; TRBD1 matches at 8 bases. The trim removed 3 bases at V and 2 bases at J, leaving 8 bases unmatched. Germline CDR1 is SQVTM and CDR2 is ANQGSEA. The CDR3 sequence is 15 residues long. CDR3 protein: CSVEGGTGRQETQYF. Written as DNA, the CDR3 is TGCAGCGTTGAGGGCGGGACAGGCAGACAAGAGACCCAGTACTTC.

This clone was seen more than once but under ten times. The chain couples TRBV9 to TRBJ2-7, with D maybe TRBD2 (5 bases). Germline CDR1 and CDR2: SGDLS and YYNGEE. The V and J ends lost 1 base and 5 bases respectively, with 13 bases between them. CDR3 size: 14 residues. CDR3 loop: CASSVRGDTDEQYF. CDR3 in DNA: TGTGCCAGCAGCGTACGGGGAGATACGGACGAGCAGTACTTC. Based on the CDR3 plus reference TRBV9 and TRBJ2-7, the full variable domain is DSGVTQTPKHLITATGQRVTLRCSPRSGDLSVYWYQQSLDQGLQFLIQYYNGEERAKGNILERFSAQQFPDLHSELNLSSLELGDSALYFCASSVRGDTDEQYFGPGTRLTVT.

The chain recombines TRBV7-8 with TRBJ1-6; tentative D call: TRBD1 (5 bases). Germline lookup yields CDR1 SGHVS and CDR2 FQNEAQ. V lost 5 bases, J lost 10 bases, and 21 bases lay in between. CDR3 size: 16 residues. CDR3 bases: TGTGCCAGCAGCCACCGCTGGGCAGGGATAGGGTCACCCCTCCACTTT. Translation gives CASSHRWAGIGSPLHF. Looking up the rest from reference TRBV7-8 and TRBJ1-6 gives the full variable domain: GAGVSQSPRYKVAKRGQDVALRCDPISGHVSLFWYQQALGQGPEFLTYFQNEAQLDKSGLPSDRFFAERPEGSVSTLKIQRTQQEDSAVYLCASSHRWAGIGSPLHFGNGTRLTVT.

The chain is built from TRBV4-1 and TRBJ2-7; no clear D gene. CDR3 size: 15 residues. The V gene's germline CDR1 is MGHRA and CDR2 YSYEKL. The ends were cut back, 1 base at V and 1 base at J, with 11 bases in the middle. CDR3 nucleotides: TGCGCCAGCAGCCAAGGTGGCAGCCGTTCCTACGAGCAGTACTTC. This encodes CASSQGGSRSYEQYF.

The chain links TRBV6-1 to TRBJ1-5; the D gene is possibly TRBD1 (5 bases). The CDR3 is 15 residues long. CDR1 is MNHNS and CDR2 is SASEGT in the germline V gene. Trimming took off 0 bases at V and 4 bases at J, with 10 bases between the two ends. The CDR3 here is CASSEAAGRNQPQHF. In nucleotides, the CDR3 is TGTGCCAGCAGTGAAGCAGCAGGGCGGAATCAGCCCCAGCATTTT.

The chain links TRBV30 to TRBJ1-5, with D hard to call. V was shortened by 0 bases and J by 3 bases, with 6 bases between the two germline ends. The CDR3 covers 13 residues. Germline CDR1 is GTSNPN and CDR2 is SVGIG (reference sequence). The CDR3 bases are TGTGCCTGGAGTGTACAGATCAATCAGCCCCAGCATTTT. Translating gives CAWSVQINQPQHF.